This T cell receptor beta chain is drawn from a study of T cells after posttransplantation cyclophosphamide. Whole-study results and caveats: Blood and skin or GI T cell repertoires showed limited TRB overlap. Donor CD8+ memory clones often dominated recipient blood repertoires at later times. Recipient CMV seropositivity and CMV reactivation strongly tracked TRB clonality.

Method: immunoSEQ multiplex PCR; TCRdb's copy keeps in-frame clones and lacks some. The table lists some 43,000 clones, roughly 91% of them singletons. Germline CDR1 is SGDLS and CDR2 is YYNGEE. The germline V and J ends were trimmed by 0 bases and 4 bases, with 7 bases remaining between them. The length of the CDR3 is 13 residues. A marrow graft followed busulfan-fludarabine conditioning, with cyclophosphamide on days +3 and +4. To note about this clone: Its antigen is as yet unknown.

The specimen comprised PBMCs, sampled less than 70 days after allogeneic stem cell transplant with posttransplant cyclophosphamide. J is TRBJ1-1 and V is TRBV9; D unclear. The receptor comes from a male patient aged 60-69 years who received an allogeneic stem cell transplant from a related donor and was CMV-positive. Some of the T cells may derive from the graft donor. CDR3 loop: CASSVDEGTEAFF. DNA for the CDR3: TGTGCCAGCAGCGTAGACGAGGGCACTGAAGCTTTCTTT.